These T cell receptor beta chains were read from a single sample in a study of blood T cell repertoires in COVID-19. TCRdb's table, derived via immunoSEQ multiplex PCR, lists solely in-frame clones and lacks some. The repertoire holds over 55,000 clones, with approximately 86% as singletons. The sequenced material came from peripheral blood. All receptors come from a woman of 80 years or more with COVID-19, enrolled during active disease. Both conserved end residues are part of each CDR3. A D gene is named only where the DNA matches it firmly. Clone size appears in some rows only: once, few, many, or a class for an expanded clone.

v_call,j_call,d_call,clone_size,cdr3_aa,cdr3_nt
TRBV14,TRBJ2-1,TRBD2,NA,CASSQVAGGLDNEQFF,TGTGCCAGCAGCCAGGTAGCGGGGGGGCTCGACAATGAGCAGTTCTTC
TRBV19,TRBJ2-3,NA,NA,CASRNLGVSSTDTQYF,TGTGCCAGTAGAAACCTCGGGGTTTCTAGCACAGATACGCAGTATTTT
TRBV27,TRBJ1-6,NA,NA,CASSLGGEGSPLHF,TGTGCCAGCAGTTTGGGGGGAGAGGGATCACCCCTCCACTTT
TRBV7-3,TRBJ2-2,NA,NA,CASSPYGRTNTGELFF,TGTGCCAGCAGCCCTTATGGCAGGACGAACACCGGGGAGCTGTTTTTT
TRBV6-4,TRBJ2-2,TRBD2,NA,CASSVRPTSGGLNTGELFF,TGTGCCAGCAGTGTTCGCCCCACTAGCGGGGGACTGAACACCGGGGAGCTGTTTTTT
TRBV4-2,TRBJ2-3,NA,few,CASSQDSSGVGGADTQYF,TGTGCCAGCAGCCAAGATAGTAGTGGGGTGGGGGGTGCAGATACGCAGTATTTT
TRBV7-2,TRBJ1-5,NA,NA,CASSFSNGNQPQHF,TGTGCCAGCAGCTTTTCTAATGGCAATCAGCCCCAGCATTTT
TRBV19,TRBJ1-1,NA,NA,CASSIYSVNTEAFF,TGTGCCAGTAGTATATATTCAGTGAACACTGAAGCTTTCTTT
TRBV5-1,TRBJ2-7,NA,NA,CASSTNSAGYEQYF,TGCGCCAGCAGCACCAATTCGGCAGGGTACGAGCAGTACTTC
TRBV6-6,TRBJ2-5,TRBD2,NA,CASRPSSGGTTQYF,TGTGCCAGCAGACCTTCGAGCGGGGGGACCACCCAGTACTTC
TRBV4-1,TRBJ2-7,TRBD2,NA,CASSQDGSGPPIYYEQYF,TGCGCCAGCAGCCAAGATGGTAGCGGGCCCCCTATTTACTACGAGCAGTACTTC
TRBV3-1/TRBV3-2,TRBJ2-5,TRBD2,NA,CASSRLAGERNQETQYF,TGTGCCAGCAGCCGACTAGCGGGGGAGCGTAACCAAGAGACCCAGTACTTC
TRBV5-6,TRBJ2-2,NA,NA,CASSFSVNTGELFF,TGTGCCAGCAGCTTTTCAGTTAACACCGGGGAGCTGTTTTTT
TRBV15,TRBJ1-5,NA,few,CATSRNKNQPQHF,TGTGCCACCAGCAGAAACAAGAATCAGCCCCAGCATTTT
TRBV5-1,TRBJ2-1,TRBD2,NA,CASSLLAGGPTYNEQFF,TGCGCCAGCAGCTTGTTAGCGGGGGGACCTACCTACAATGAGCAGTTCTTC
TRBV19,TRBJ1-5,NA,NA,CASSPSRGAQVNQPQHF,TGTGCCAGTAGCCCCTCTCGGGGGGCGCAGGTCAATCAGCCCCAGCATTTT
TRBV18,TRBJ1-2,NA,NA,CASSPPGQGYGYTF,TGTGCCAGCTCACCACCGGGACAAGGCTATGGCTACACCTTC
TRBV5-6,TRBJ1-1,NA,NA,CASGAGDFQAFF,TGTGCCAGCGGGGCAGGGGATTTTCAGGCTTTCTTT
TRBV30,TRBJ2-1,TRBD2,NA,CAWRPSGGPYNEQFF,TGTGCCTGGAGACCCAGCGGGGGGCCCTACAATGAGCAGTTCTTC
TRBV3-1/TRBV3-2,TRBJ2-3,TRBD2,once,CASSGRLASTDTQYF,TGTGCCAGCAGCGGAAGACTAGCCTCTACAGATACGCAGTATTTT
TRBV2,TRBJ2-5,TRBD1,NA,CASSASRGRRETQYF,TGTGCCAGCAGCGCTAGCAGGGGGCGAAGAGAGACCCAGTACTTC
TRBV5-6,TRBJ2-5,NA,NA,CASSLRWQDQETQYF,TGTGCCAGCAGCTTGCGGTGGCAGGACCAAGAGACCCAGTACTTC